This TCR beta chain derives from a study of OX40 agonist ivuxolimab in advanced cancers. In the study overall: Treatment of patients was with ivuxolimab, an agonistic anti-OX40 (CD134) antibody. Dose-escalation patients suffered from hepatocellular carcinoma, melanoma, renal cell or head and neck cancer. Overall study results and limits: CD4+ and CD8+ blood T cells expanded clonally by week 6 at 0.1 to 3.0 mg/kg. CD8+ T cells (on average) carried more expanded clones than CD4+ T cells.

The CDR3 has 15 amino acids. In germline, CDR1 is MGHRA, CDR2 YSYEKL. Between the trimmed V and J ends, which lost 3 bases and 3 bases, there was a span of 15 bases. Only in-frame clones appear in the TCRdb table, and some are missing; sequencing was by immunoSEQ multiplex PCR. This sample has more than 100,000 clones; about 93% occur once, and the top ten carry 1%. Note on this clone: Its antigen remains unknown.

This TCR derives from an adult with an advanced solid tumor such as melanoma, head and neck, liver or kidney cancer. The genes are TRBV4-1 and TRBJ2-7; D is ambiguous. The sequences come from CD4+ or CD8+ T cells sorted from blood, collected in a trial of the OX40 agonist ivuxolimab. CDR3 residues: CASSQGFDLVYEQYF. The CDR3 DNA is TGCGCCAGCAGCCAGGGGTTTGATCTCGTCTACGAGCAGTACTTC.